This T cell receptor (beta chain) was obtained from a study of CD4 T cells in relation to SARS-CoV-2 and coronaviruses. Regarding the study as a whole: Crossreactive clones expanded significantly less to SARS-CoV-2 than monoreactive clones. Around 60% of donors had memory CD4+ clonotypes crossrecognizing SARS-CoV-2 and common cold coronavirus spike. The assay detects memory recall responses, not culture-primed primary responses.

The germline V gene encodes CDR1 LNHDA and CDR2 SQIVND (reference sequence). The length of the CDR3 is 14 residues. With 1 base removed from V and 5 bases from J, the gap between germline ends came to 6 bases. CD4+ T cells from unexposed donors were obtained before the COVID-19 pandemic (2011-2018). Naive and memory CD4+ T cells came from enriched cryopreserved PBMCs. Generated by immunoSEQ multiplex PCR, the TCRdb table keeps only in-frame clones and is missing some. This sample yields 60,000 to 80,000 clones, of which 85% to 90% are seen a single time; 1.6% belongs to the top ten. This clone came up a few times. Its antigen is not known.

Sequencing input: memory CD4+ T cells from PBMCs. The origin of this receptor is a human donor in good health. The chain combines TRBV19 with TRBJ1-6; D uncertain. CDR3 DNA: TGTGCCAGTAGTATAGGCCGGAATAATTCACCCCTCCACTTT. As protein: CASSIGRNNSPLHF.